This entry describes one TCR beta chain. This clone was counted only a few times. The antigen this receptor binds is unknown. No base-level quality is on record; no much larger clone is a single base apart. The CDR3, from cysteine to phenylalanine, totals 15 residues. The read is trimmed to its CDR3 DNA, 45 bases read in frame from base 1. V is reduced by 4 bases and J by 4 bases, leaving a spacing of 16 bases between them. From the germline V gene (reference sequence), CDR1 is SEHNR and CDR2 is FQNEAQ. These data belong to a study of Ad26.COV2.S vaccination and SARS-CoV-2 variants (dated by TCRdb to about 2021). Context from the whole study: Vaccine-arm donors came from COV1001, a multicentre, randomized, double-blind, placebo-controlled phase I-IIa trial of Ad26.COV2.S in healthy adults. Ad26.COV2.S was administered intramuscularly at a dose of 5x10^10 or 1x10^11 viral particles, either as one shot or as two shots given 56 days apart. TCRbeta repertoire sequencing was used to assess the specificity and breadth of SARS-CoV-2-reactive T cell receptors after Ad26.COV2.S vaccination. Blinding of investigators to trial group allocation was maintained during experiments and outcome assessment. A total of some 30 samples were included in the TCR-sequenced set, comprising about 20 Ad26.COV2.S vaccine recipients, 5 placebo recipients and 8 SARS-CoV-2 convalescent individuals. Trial participants were randomized into five groups of five: low-dose or high-dose Ad26.COV2.S given once or twice, or placebo on both occasions.

The paper's findings and limits, for the study overall: Vaccine and placebo recipients had similar non-spike TCR breadth, a finding consistent with the vaccine containing only spike. The study was not powered to compare responses between vaccine doses or regimens. Spike-specific TCR breadth was higher in Ad26.COV2.S recipients than in placebo recipients (P = 0.0014). The authors noted that the TCR breadth and depth analyses may have underestimated total T cell responses. Substantial breadth of spike-specific CD8+ and CD4+ T cell responses was reported after vaccination.

TCRbeta CDR3 regions were sequenced with the immunoSEQ Assay. After extraction, genomic DNA underwent amplification by bias-controlled multiplex PCR, followed by high-throughput sequencing. As for the authors' bioinformatics: To quantify the absolute abundance of each unique TCRbeta CDR3 region, sequences were collapsed and filtered. Usable DNA was measured by amplifying reference genes present in all nucleated cells, and TCRbeta template counts were normalized to that usable DNA to estimate T cell fraction. Repertoire TCRs were annotated as SARS-CoV-2-specific by exact matching of V gene, CDR3 amino acid sequence and J gene to a known reactive TCR set. The reference SARS-CoV-2 TCR set was obtained from MIRA and was filtered for enrichment in COVID-19-positive ImmuneCODE repertoires, whereby public or cross-reactive TCRs were removed. Drawing on the MIRA antigens, annotated TCRs were analysed further at the level of specific ORF or position within ORF. Breadth was defined as the number of annotated unique rearrangements divided by the total number of unique productive rearrangements, and depth was defined as the summed frequency of the annotated unique rearrangements. Two-sided Wilcoxon rank-sum tests were applied when comparing TCR breadth between groups. TCRdb limited this immuneACCESS table to in-frame rearrangements with V and J called. A share of clones is missing; checked studies link under half to unresolved V genes, and the rest is unexplained. The DNA gave D and trimming, while V, J and clone size come from that table. The sample yields more than 300,000 clones; 86% were counted once. Around 10% of the sample is in the top ten clones.

This specimen's treatment or condition label, per the study, means: some 20 received Ad26.COV2.S at low or high dose, single or two shots; about 5 received placebo; per-sample allocation not given. Repertoires of vaccine and placebo recipients were sequenced from samples collected on day 63 after the first injection. In Cohort 1b, about 27 adults aged 18-55 years were enrolled at a single site in Boston, USA, between 29 July and 7 August 2020. Ad26.COV2.S consisted of a replication-incompetent adenovirus type 26 vector by which a prefusion-stabilized SARS-CoV-2 spike protein from the original Wuhan strain was expressed.

The input for sequencing was peripheral blood, taken in a trial of Ad26.COV2.S vaccine versus placebo. The chain couples TRBV7-9 to TRBJ1-1; TRBD1 could be the D gene, as 5 bases match. The TCR comes from a person aged 18-60 years who received the Ad26.COV2.S COVID-19 vaccine or a placebo. The CDR3 protein: CASSSISGPSTEAFF. The sequenced DNA: TGTGCCAGCAGCTCAATCTCAGGGCCAAGCACTGAAGCTTTCTTT.